Each of the 22 T cell receptor beta chains below was sequenced from the same sample in a study of CD4+ T cells in melanoma. Produced via immunoSEQ multiplex PCR; TCRdb's table is partial and in-frame only. In the table there are more than 110,000 clones, around 90% of which are singletons. The receptors shown here come from a human donor with melanoma.

The chain joins TRBV4-1 to TRBJ2-2, with TRBD2 identical over 11 bases. This CDR3 has 17 residues. The ends lost 4 bases at V and 1 base at J; junction bases unmatched: 5. The germline V gene encodes CDR1 MGHRA and CDR2 YSYEKL. The CDR3 protein is CASSRPLAGVNTGELFF. The CDR3 DNA is TGCGCCAGCAGCCGCCCACTAGCGGGGGTGAACACCGGGGAGCTGTTTTTT.

The chain is built from TRBV5-1 and TRBJ1-4, with D possibly matching TRBD1 (5 bases). CDR3 length equals 15 residues. Germline CDR1 and CDR2: SGHRS and YFSETQ. V lost 4 bases to trimming and J lost 0 bases, with 10 bases between them. CDR3 DNA: TGCGCCAGCAGCCCGGGGGGGGCAACTAATGAAAAACTGTTTTTT. Translated: CASSPGGATNEKLFF.

The table lists this clone with a few counts. The chain recombines TRBV4-1 with TRBJ1-5, with D unresolved. V lost 1 base and J 9 bases, leaving 10 bases between the germline ends. Germline-derived CDR1 and CDR2 are MGHRA and YSYEKL. The CDR3 spans 13 residues. CDR3 amino acids: CASSQVLFWPQHF. The CDR3 DNA follows: TGCGCCAGCAGCCAAGTCCTCTTTTGGCCCCAGCATTTT.

The chain employs TRBV5-6 and TRBJ1-6, with TRBD1 identical over 7 bases. Germline CDR1 SGHDT, CDR2 YYEEEE. CDR3 length: 16 amino acids. The junction had 12 bases not matched to a gene; V was cut back by 3 bases and J by 9 bases. Written as DNA, the CDR3 is TGTGCCAGCAGCTACACCTTAAGGGGGCTGGGTTCACCCCTCCACTTT. Translating gives CASSYTLRGLGSPLHF.

The chain uses TRBV7-9 and TRBJ2-7, with a possible D match to TRBD2 (6 bases). Germline CDR1 and CDR2: SEHNR and FQNEAQ (reference sequence). V was cut by 5 bases and J by 9 bases, with 23 bases left in between. The CDR3 length is 15 residues. CDR3 protein: CASSLSNGGVPGQYF. The CDR3 nucleotides are TGTGCCAGCAGCCTTTCTAACGGGGGAGTACCGGGGCAGTACTTC.

This rearrangement joins TRBV18 to TRBJ1-4; 9 nucleotides align to TRBD1. The CDR3 has 15 amino acids. The germline V gene encodes CDR1 KGHSH and CDR2 LQKENI. V lost 3 bases, J lost 7 bases, and 6 bases stayed unmatched. The chain's CDR3 is CASSPEGQGGEKLFF. The CDR3 DNA follows: TGTGCCAGCTCACCTGAGGGACAGGGAGGTGAAAAACTGTTTTTT.

This clone occurred a few times. This sequence joins TRBV7-2 and TRBJ1-5, with a tentative D call TRBD1 (5 bases). The CDR3 runs 15 residues. The germline gives CDR1 SGHTA, CDR2 FQGNSA. The ends were cut back, 5 bases at V and 2 bases at J, with 13 bases in the middle. As DNA, the CDR3 is TGTGCCAGCAGCCCGACCATAGGGGGCAATCAGCCCCAGCATTTT. Amino acids: CASSPTIGGNQPQHF.

The gene calls are TRBV7-9 and TRBJ1-2; 7 bases are shared with TRBD1. V shed 2 bases, J shed 8 bases, and the junction held 14 bases outside the gene matches. This CDR3 comprises 16 residues. CDR1 SEHNR and CDR2 FQNEAQ come from the germline V gene (reference sequence). The CDR3 region is CASSLIGRQGVDGYTF. The CDR3 DNA follows: TGTGCCAGCAGCTTAATCGGGCGACAGGGCGTTGACGGCTACACCTTC. The variable domain in full, with the rest retrieved from reference TRBV7-9 and TRBJ1-2, is DTGVSQNPRHKITKRGQNVTFRCDPISEHNRLYWYRQTLGQGPEFLTYFQNEAQLEKSRLLSDRFSAERPKGSFSTLEIQRTEQGDSAMYLCASSLIGRQGVDGYTFGSGTRLTVV.

The chain has TRBV18 and TRBJ2-3; 8 bases map to TRBD2. The CDR3 contains 16 residues. The germline V gene encodes CDR1 KGHSH and CDR2 LQKENI. Germline trimming cut 2 bases from V and 5 bases from J; bases unmatched to any gene: 9. The CDR3 region is CASSPGRAGERDTQYF. DNA for the CDR3: TGTGCCAGCTCACCAGGAAGAGCGGGGGAACGAGATACGCAGTATTTT.

On this clone: One end of the junction fails to match germline, which may point to a read error. V usage is TRBV5-4 and J usage is TRBJ2-3; D gene ambiguous. The CDR3 spans 14 residues. Germline CDR1 is SGHNT and CDR2 is YYREEE (reference sequence). CDR3 in amino acids: CASSPTSRTDTQYF. DNA of the CDR3: TGTGCCAGCAGCCCGACGTCCCGCACGGATACGCAGTATTTT.

CDR3 sequence: CASSQQGYSNQPQHF. As DNA, the CDR3 is TGTGCCAGCAGCCAGCAGGGTTATAGCAATCAGCCCCAGCATTTT. The V and J genes are TRBV4-2 and TRBJ1-5, with a tentative D call TRBD1 (5 bases). The germline gives CDR1 LGHNA, CDR2 YNFKEQ. Trimming pared 3 bases from V and 0 bases from J, leaving 9 bases between. This CDR3 is 15 amino acids long.

The rearrangement uses TRBV25-1 and TRBJ2-5; D may be TRBD2 (7 bases). The CDR3 totals 15 residues. V shed 6 bases and J shed 2 bases, with 16 bases lying between them. From germline, CDR1 is MGHDK and CDR2 SYGVNS. The CDR3 loop is CASRNAGARQETQYF. The CDR3 DNA reads as TGTGCCAGCAGGAACGCGGGGGCGCGGCAAGAGACCCAGTACTTC.

This sequence joins TRBV18 and TRBJ1-2, with D tentatively TRBD1 (5 bases). Germline V gene data show CDR1 as KGHSH and CDR2 as LQKENI. This CDR3 comprises 15 residues. V lost 2 bases to trimming and J lost 4 bases, with 14 bases between them. The CDR3 DNA reads TGTGCCAGCTCACCAATTAGAGACAGTTCCTATGGCTACACCTTC. Translation: CASSPIRDSSYGYTF.

This chain links TRBV5-1 with TRBJ1-1; D is possibly TRBD1 (5 bases). This CDR3 region has 16 residues. Per the germline V gene, CDR1 is SGHRS and CDR2 is YFSETQ. V lost 0 bases and J 4 bases, leaving 16 bases between the germline ends. The CDR3 here is CASSLATGGFGTEAFF. The CDR3 DNA sequence: TGCGCCAGCAGCTTGGCTACCGGGGGGTTTGGCACTGAAGCTTTCTTT.

The V call is TRBV7-9, the J call TRBJ2-7; D possibly corresponds to TRBD1 (5 bases). The CDR3 extends over 14 amino acids. The germline gives CDR1 SEHNR, CDR2 FQNEAQ (reference sequence). Deletions cut 2 bases from V and 2 bases from J, with 10 bases between. This CDR3 reads CASSLRRGTYEQYF. As DNA, the CDR3 is TGTGCCAGCAGCTTAAGAAGGGGAACCTACGAGCAGTACTTC.

V gene TRBV9 combines with J gene TRBJ1-5, with D maybe TRBD1 (6 bases). This CDR3 has 19 amino acids. Trimming stripped 4 bases from V and 4 bases from J, with 27 bases between. The germline CDR1 and CDR2 sequences are SGDLS and YYNGEE. The CDR3 nucleotides are TGTGCCAGCAGCATCCCAGGCCCCTACAGGGAACCAAAAAATCAGCCCCAGCATTTT. It yields the protein CASSIPGPYREPKNQPQHF. The full variable domain, in which reference TRBV9 and TRBJ1-5 provide the parts outside the CDR3, is DSGVTQTPKHLITATGQRVTLRCSPRSGDLSVYWYQQSLDQGLQFLIQYYNGEERAKGNILERFSAQQFPDLHSELNLSSLELGDSALYFCASSIPGPYREPKNQPQHFGDGTRLSIL.

The chain links TRBV27 to TRBJ2-3; possibly TRBD1 or TRBD2 for D (6 bases each). Trimming cost V 4 bases and J 2 bases, with 19 bases left between them. Germline lookup yields CDR1 MNHEY and CDR2 SMNVEV (reference sequence). This CDR3 has 17 residues. CDR3 residues: CASSSRGLTLPTDTQYF. In nucleotides, the CDR3 is TGTGCCAGCAGTTCCCGGGGGCTGACACTCCCCACAGATACGCAGTATTTT.

This clone has a single count. CDR3: CSVQGASTEAFF. The CDR3 nucleotides are TGCAGCGTTCAAGGGGCGAGCACTGAAGCTTTCTTT. This chain uses TRBV29-1 with TRBJ1-1; possible D gene TRBD1, 5 bases. This CDR3 region has 12 residues. Germline V gene lookup returns CDR1 SQVTM and CDR2 ANQGSEA. V shed 5 bases and J shed 4 bases, with 11 bases lying between them.

The chain has TRBV18 and TRBJ1-5, with TRBD1 matching 8 bases. The trim removed 1 base at V and 3 bases at J, leaving 2 bases unmatched. Germline V gene lookup returns CDR1 KGHSH and CDR2 LQKENI. This CDR3 comprises 15 residues. CDR3 region: CASSPQQGDNQPQHF. The CDR3 region has the DNA TGTGCCAGCTCACCACAACAGGGGGACAATCAGCCCCAGCATTTT.

A single count supports this clone. This chain joins TRBV5-5 and TRBJ1-1, with D unresolved. The germline V and J ends were trimmed by 2 bases and 4 bases, with 9 bases remaining between them. Germline CDR1 SGHKS, CDR2 YYEKEE (reference sequence). The CDR3 is 13 amino acids. CDR3 amino acids: CASSLGFGTEAFF. The CDR3 coding sequence is TGTGCCAGCAGCTTAGGTTTTGGCACTGAAGCTTTCTTT.

The rearrangement uses TRBV11-2 and TRBJ2-1; D unclear. Trimming pared 4 bases from V and 2 bases from J, leaving 21 bases between. There are 18 residues in the CDR3. Looked up from germline, CDR1 is SGHAT and CDR2 is FQNNGV. This CDR3 reads CASSSGQVWGTPYNEQFF. The CDR3 DNA reads as TGTGCCAGCAGCTCCGGGCAGGTGTGGGGTACGCCCTACAATGAGCAGTTCTTC. The whole variable domain, remainder taken from reference TRBV11-2 and TRBJ2-1, is EAGVAQSPRYKIIEKRQSVAFWCNPISGHATLYWYQQILGQGPKLLIQFQNNGVVDDSQLPKDRFSAERLKGVDSTLKIQPAKLEDSAVYLCASSSGQVWGTPYNEQFFGPGTRLTVL.

The chain recombines TRBV5-4 with TRBJ2-5; D gene uncertain. The CDR3 sequence is 14 residues long. The germline V gene encodes CDR1 SGHNT and CDR2 YYREEE (reference sequence). Trimming took 4 bases from V and 5 from J, leaving 15 bases between them. In nucleotides, the CDR3 is TGTGCCAGCAGCCCCCTCCCGAGGCACGAGACCCAGTACTTC. Translating gives CASSPLPRHETQYF.